A selection of T cell receptor beta chains follows, all from one sample in a study of T cell responses to AZD1222 COVID-19 vaccine. The repertoire was sequenced with immunoSEQ multiplex PCR; TCRdb's copy has only in-frame clones and lacks some. Of some 79,000 clones listed, roughly 85% were seen once; the top ten hold around an eighth. Sequenced here: peripheral blood, sampled 28 days after the second AZD1222 dose. The receptors were gathered from an adult who received the AZD1222 COVID-19 vaccine. The conserved cysteine and the conserved F or W are not part of the CDR3 here. Clone size is given for some rows only: seen once, a few or many times, or a class if the clone is expanded.

j_gene: TRBJ1-1
v_gene: TRBV3-1/TRBV3-2
abundance: NA
CDR3aa: ASSQDFWGRDTEAF

j_gene: TRBJ2-5
v_gene: TRBV6-6
abundance: NA
CDR3aa: ASSFPPGGPQETQY

j_gene: TRBJ2-7
v_gene: TRBV27
abundance: medium-sized
CDR3aa: ASREAGLAYEQY

j_gene: TRBJ2-7
v_gene: TRBV27
abundance: many
CDR3aa: ASRPTGGRTEQY

j_gene: TRBJ1-2
v_gene: TRBV3-1/TRBV3-2
abundance: NA
CDR3aa: ASSPGDGYT

j_gene: TRBJ1-2
v_gene: TRBV29-1
abundance: few
CDR3aa: SVEDNGYT

j_gene: TRBJ1-6
v_gene: TRBV28
abundance: NA
CDR3aa: ASSTPGQGPASPLH

j_gene: TRBJ1-1
v_gene: TRBV6-5
abundance: NA
CDR3aa: ASGGGPGTEAF

j_gene: TRBJ2-3
v_gene: TRBV14
abundance: NA
CDR3aa: ASSGEAWDTQY

j_gene: TRBJ1-5
v_gene: TRBV28
abundance: NA
CDR3aa: ASSITGRNQPQH

j_gene: TRBJ2-1
v_gene: TRBV3-1/TRBV3-2
abundance: NA
CDR3aa: ASSQRLAGNNEQF

j_gene: TRBJ2-2
v_gene: TRBV2
abundance: once
CDR3aa: ASSDGQANTGELF

j_gene: TRBJ2-1
v_gene: TRBV3-1/TRBV3-2
abundance: NA
CDR3aa: ASSPRASGGTYNEQF

j_gene: TRBJ2-2
v_gene: TRBV18
abundance: NA
CDR3aa: ASSTRAQGRGAGELF

j_gene: TRBJ1-2
v_gene: TRBV28
abundance: NA
CDR3aa: ASKLFGRTGANYGYT

j_gene: TRBJ1-2
v_gene: TRBV6-5
abundance: few
CDR3aa: ASSYEGAYGYT

j_gene: TRBJ2-1
v_gene: TRBV19
abundance: NA
CDR3aa: ASSTGQSSYNEQF

j_gene: TRBJ2-7
v_gene: TRBV19
abundance: NA
CDR3aa: ASSSRDGLSYEQY

j_gene: TRBJ2-1
v_gene: TRBV7-6
abundance: few
CDR3aa: ASSRADREGYNEQF

j_gene: TRBJ2-5
v_gene: TRBV9
abundance: NA
CDR3aa: ASSTQRGTGETQY

j_gene: TRBJ2-5
v_gene: TRBV10-1
abundance: NA
CDR3aa: ASSGQSWETQY

j_gene: TRBJ2-2
v_gene: TRBV28
abundance: NA
CDR3aa: ASSLQGAGGELF

j_gene: TRBJ2-7
v_gene: TRBV5-1
abundance: NA
CDR3aa: ASSLERERDEQY

j_gene: TRBJ1-4
v_gene: TRBV6-1
abundance: NA
CDR3aa: ASSEGEVGKLF

j_gene: TRBJ2-2
v_gene: TRBV6-4
abundance: NA
CDR3aa: ASRTSGGARELF

j_gene: TRBJ1-1
v_gene: TRBV5-1
abundance: NA
CDR3aa: ASSTPPGRETEAF

j_gene: TRBJ2-3
v_gene: TRBV11-2
abundance: NA
CDR3aa: ASSLPGAADTQY

j_gene: TRBJ1-1
v_gene: TRBV5-1
abundance: NA
CDR3aa: ASSLSVMNTEAF

j_gene: TRBJ1-1
v_gene: TRBV7-3
abundance: NA
CDR3aa: ASSFGTGGEAF

j_gene: TRBJ1-2
v_gene: TRBV18
abundance: NA
CDR3aa: ASSPPGTSYGYT

j_gene: TRBJ2-1
v_gene: TRBV6-5
abundance: NA
CDR3aa: ASSQQGETNNEQF

j_gene: TRBJ2-3
v_gene: TRBV11-2
abundance: NA
CDR3aa: ASGLTLTQRADTQY

j_gene: TRBJ1-1
v_gene: TRBV20-1
abundance: few
CDR3aa: SGAWDTEAF

j_gene: TRBJ2-1
v_gene: TRBV4-1
abundance: NA
CDR3aa: ASSQSGQGYNEQF

j_gene: TRBJ2-5
v_gene: TRBV11-2
abundance: NA
CDR3aa: ASSLGVSWYQETQY

j_gene: TRBJ2-3
v_gene: TRBV12-2
abundance: NA
CDR3aa: ASCSGRGADTQY

j_gene: TRBJ2-3
v_gene: TRBV7-9
abundance: medium-sized
CDR3aa: ASSLGTNTDTQY

j_gene: TRBJ1-5
v_gene: TRBV4-3
abundance: NA
CDR3aa: ASSQETGGHNQPQH

j_gene: TRBJ1-5
v_gene: TRBV12-5
abundance: NA
CDR3aa: ASGPPGAPGPQH

j_gene: TRBJ1-2
v_gene: TRBV5-1
abundance: NA
CDR3aa: ASSQGQGEWNYGYT

j_gene: TRBJ1-2
v_gene: TRBV5-6
abundance: NA
CDR3aa: ASSLTTANYGYT

j_gene: TRBJ2-2
v_gene: TRBV24-1
abundance: NA
CDR3aa: ATSERAYHTGELF

j_gene: TRBJ1-4
v_gene: TRBV28
abundance: NA
CDR3aa: ASSVRQGINEKLF

j_gene: TRBJ2-3
v_gene: TRBV23-1
abundance: NA
CDR3aa: ASSQQGLRPDTQY

j_gene: TRBJ1-1
v_gene: TRBV3-1/TRBV3-2
abundance: NA
CDR3aa: ASSQSRQGATEAF

j_gene: TRBJ1-4
v_gene: TRBV7-2
abundance: NA
CDR3aa: ASSVGKNTLNEKLF

j_gene: TRBJ2-2
v_gene: TRBV11-3
abundance: NA
CDR3aa: ASSPAGMTGELF

j_gene: TRBJ1-6
v_gene: TRBV11-2
abundance: once
CDR3aa: ASRQARAAGSPLH

j_gene: TRBJ1-4
v_gene: TRBV10-2
abundance: NA
CDR3aa: ASRAANEKLF

j_gene: TRBJ2-1
v_gene: TRBV24-1
abundance: NA
CDR3aa: AAGVYNEQF

j_gene: TRBJ1-1
v_gene: TRBV3-1/TRBV3-2
abundance: NA
CDR3aa: ASSQGRGRDTEAF

j_gene: TRBJ2-6
v_gene: TRBV7-9
abundance: NA
CDR3aa: ASSLGRGSGANVLT

j_gene: TRBJ1-5
v_gene: TRBV4-1
abundance: NA
CDR3aa: ASSRQPGQGDQPQH

j_gene: TRBJ2-1
v_gene: TRBV10-3
abundance: once
CDR3aa: AISDGTSDEQF

j_gene: TRBJ1-6
v_gene: TRBV9
abundance: NA
CDR3aa: ASSVRGGDNSPLH

j_gene: TRBJ1-3
v_gene: TRBV19
abundance: NA
CDR3aa: ASSYVYSSGNTIY

j_gene: TRBJ1-5
v_gene: TRBV2
abundance: NA
CDR3aa: ASSIGQGYQPQH

j_gene: TRBJ2-3
v_gene: TRBV18
abundance: NA
CDR3aa: ASSLSGRDTDTQY

j_gene: TRBJ2-5
v_gene: TRBV28
abundance: NA
CDR3aa: ASSLLGTQY